Here is one T cell receptor (beta chain) with its context. Its target is unknown. This entry comes from a study of blood T cells in healthy people across ages. Germline V gene data show CDR1 as SEHNR and CDR2 as FQNEAQ (reference sequence). CDR3 length: 13 amino acids. The germline V and J ends were trimmed by 2 bases and 3 bases, with 8 bases remaining between them. General study results and limits: When set beside aged donors, long-lived donors presented more naive CD4+ cells and higher diversity. PBMCs left unsorted prevented a conclusive naive versus antigen-experienced comparison. Per million T cells, TCR beta diversity dropped roughly linearly as age increased.

A second PCR, run for about 6 to 12 cycles, used a sample-barcoded 5' primer plus a J-beta primer mix. TCRdb passed the 5' RACE reads through MiXCR, listing each CDR3 protein once. The sample lists approximately 790,000 distinct CDR3 sequences, about 62% seen once, with roughly 26% in the top ten. Sequencing input: blood. The V call is TRBV7-9, the J call TRBJ2-7, with D unclear. The clonotype was recovered from a man aged 25 to 40 in good health. CDR3 sequence reads: CASSLNSLYEQYF. Written as DNA, the CDR3 is TGTGCCAGCAGCTTAAACAGTCTCTACGAGCAGTACTTC.